A single T cell receptor (beta chain) is shown here with its context. The table lists this clone with many counts. Its antigen is still unknown. Base quality data are lacking; no much larger clone is found one base away. The entire amount of isolated RNA was reverse transcribed using the High Capacity cDNA Reverse Transcription Kit, so the sequenced TCRB transcripts were expressed ones. Naive, central memory and regulatory T cell samples underwent deep immunoSEQ sequencing, averaging about 3.3 million total reads per sample. Sorted cells were lysed in RLT buffer and RNA was extracted with DNase-treated RNeasy Micro or Mini kits, depending on cell number. To prevent cross-contamination, every cell subset was processed on its own, while patient and healthy donor samples were processed together. Using the immunoSEQ multiplex PCR, TCRB sequences were amplified from cDNA into 87-bp fragments spanning the CDR3 region. Amplicons were sequenced on the Illumina HiSeq platform. Per the original workflow: PCR bias was corrected computationally using synthetic template baselines, and reads within Hamming distance 2 were collapsed, with unmergeable singletons discarded. By aligning reads against IMGT, V, D and J genes, CDR3 length, and insertions or deletions at six rearrangement sites were assigned. Within each subset, clonotype counts were normalized to the number of sorted cells before true diversity and Gini coefficients were calculated with the tcR R package. The overlap coefficient, calculated on TCRB nucleotide sequences, was used to measure repertoire sharing. This immuneACCESS table, as held by TCRdb, lists in-frame sequences with V and J called but not all clones. Of the missing ones, under half trace to an unresolved V gene in checked studies; the others have no known cause. V and J calls plus clone size are reproduced from that table; the DNA served to infer D and trimming. A total of 150,000 or so clones appear in this sample, around 8.7% of them only once. Approximately 0.68% of the sample lies in the top ten.

The germline V gene (reference sequence) supplies CDR1 LNHDA and CDR2 SQIVND. The junction shows trimming of 8 bases on V and 3 bases on J, and the gene matches do not reach 3 bases of it. The CDR3 starts with the cysteine, ends with the phenylalanine, and has 12 residues. Only CDR3 DNA is held: 36 bases, read in frame from base 1. This sample was taken from a study of beta chain features in type 1 diabetes listed by TCRdb under 2018. Concerning the study at large: Patients and healthy donors did not differ in mean age, gender distribution, total cell number or subset yield. A total of about 110 million sorted cells were examined across all samples, and the number of cells per subset was strongly correlated with RNA yield. In the study, TCRB repertoires of sorted circulating CD4+ T cell subsets from recently diagnosed type 1 diabetes patients were compared with those of matched healthy donors. Naive and central memory subsets were obtained from all 30 or so donors, but regulatory and stem cell-like memory subsets were isolated from only 8 patients and about 8 healthy donors. Findings and caveats that apply to the study as a whole: Naive, central memory and regulatory TCRB repertoires appeared to be more similar among patients than among healthy donors. At VDJ recombination sites, patients with type 1 diabetes made fewer insertions and deleted more nucleotides, a pattern implying thymic rearrangement abnormalities. PCR may preferentially amplify shorter templates, but because patient and control samples were amplified and corrected together, any resulting skew would affect both groups equally. A moderate but significant shortening of TCRB CDR3 length was observed in type 1 diabetes patients in all four CD4+ subsets. Because cDNA was sequenced instead of genomic DNA, activated cells with high expression could be over-represented, although the groups did not differ in activation or CD3 levels. Only small numbers of individuals were included in the HLA sub-analyses, which left unresolved whether HLA type had any influence on TCRB rearrangement.

From each donor, a single peripheral blood sample of 95 to 150 mL on average was drawn into heparinised tubes. A BD FACSAria II and a panel including CD45RO, CCR7, CD25, CD127, CD95 and CD27 were used to sort naive, central memory, regulatory and stem cell-like memory CD4+ T cells. A purity above 95% was achieved for all sorted populations. PBMCs were isolated right away by Lymphoprep density gradient centrifugation and were stained directly, without culture. So that batch effects would be minimized, each experiment stained and sorted samples in pairs, pairing one healthy donor with one patient. This chain is built from TRBV19 and TRBJ2-7, and TRBD1 aligns with 8 junction nucleotides. The sample taken for sequencing was central memory CD4+ T cells from blood. The receptor was derived from a man between 18 and 29 years old in good health. The CDR3 loop reads CASGTGYYEQYF. The sequence in DNA is TGTGCCAGTGGGACAGGTTACTACGAGCAGTACTTC. With the portions outside the CDR3 filled from the reference TRBV19 and TRBJ2-7 genes, the complete variable region becomes DGGITQSPKYLFRKEGQNVTLSCEQNLNHDAMYWYRQDPGQGLRLIYYSQIVNDFQKGDIAEGYSVSREKKESFPLTVTSAQKNPTAFYLCASGTGYYEQYFGPGTRLTVT.